Each of the 11 T cell receptor beta chains below was sequenced from the same sample in a study of shared clonotypes between healthy human individuals (dated by TCRdb to about 2020). The library was built by means of the immunoSEQ multiplex PCR assay. The immuneACCESS repertoire file appears here via TCRdb, limited to in-frame rearrangements. These files lack a portion of the clones; in checked studies, under half of the deficit traces to unresolved V genes, and the cause of the others is not known. This sample comprises approximately 470,000 clones, around four fifths of them detected only once. Around 13% of the sample is in the top ten clones. Specimen: PBMCs. Receptors originate from a middle-aged woman in good health. Some clones in this sample may be carry-over from other donors' samples.

A few counts support this clone. The chain couples TRBV2 to TRBJ1-1; no clear D. Trimming took off 4 bases at V and 4 bases at J, with 10 bases between the two ends. This CDR3 region has 13 residues. CDR1 is SNHLY, CDR2 FYNNEI, per germline. CDR3 in DNA: TGTGCCAGCAGTGGACCCCGTGGCACTGAAGCTTTCTTT. It translates to CASSGPRGTEAFF.

This chain links TRBV12-5 with TRBJ2-1; tentatively, D is TRBD2 (6 bases). This CDR3 spans 13 amino acids. Trimming took off 3 bases at V and 10 bases at J, with 13 bases between the two ends. Germline CDR1 and CDR2: LGHNT and FRNRAP. CDR3 sequence reads: CASGFGGGREQFF. CDR3 DNA: TGTGCTAGTGGTTTCGGGGGAGGTCGGGAGCAGTTCTTC.

This chain links TRBV2 with TRBJ2-5, with D maybe TRBD1 (6 bases). Matching the DNA end better, TRBJ2-7 makes the J call doubtful. This CDR3 region has 14 residues. Germline V gene lookup returns CDR1 SNHLY and CDR2 FYNNEI. The CDR3 is CASTSLGASDEQYF. Here the CDR3 DNA reads TGTGCCAGCACCTCCCTGGGGGCGTCGGACGAGCAGTACTTC.

The chain has TRBV6-6 and TRBJ2-2; 10 nucleotides align to TRBD2. From germline, CDR1 is MNHNY and CDR2 SVGAGI (reference sequence). This CDR3 spans 16 amino acids. Trimming took 5 bases from V and 4 from J; bases not matched to a gene: 7. DNA of the CDR3: TGTGCCAGCAGTAGTCGACTAGCGGGTTCCACCGGGGAGCTGTTTTTT. It codes for CASSSRLAGSTGELFF.

This clone turned up a few times. The J gene is TRBJ2-5, the V gene TRBV28; D remains ambiguous. The CDR3 runs to 16 residues. V gave up 5 bases and J gave up 1 base, with 17 bases separating them. CDR1 MDHEN and CDR2 SYDVKM come from the germline V gene. The CDR3 nucleotides read TGTGCCAGCAGTCGGATAGCAGTCCTTATCCAAGAGACCCAGTACTTC. As protein: CASSRIAVLIQETQYF.

V is TRBV11-2 and J is TRBJ2-2, with TRBD2 matching over 13 bases. Trimming at V came to 5 bases and at J to 6 bases, leaving 3 bases not matched to a gene. Germline V gene lookup returns CDR1 SGHAT and CDR2 FQNNGV. This CDR3 spans 15 amino acids. The CDR3 DNA follows: TGTGCCAGCAGCCAACTAGCGGGAGGGCCCGGGGAGCTGTTTTTT. It yields the protein CASSQLAGGPGELFF.

This sequence joins TRBV5-4 and TRBJ2-2; a weak D match, TRBD1 (5 bases). Germline V CDR1 and CDR2: SGHNT, YYREEE (reference sequence). The CDR3 is made up of 16 amino acids. With 0 bases removed from V and 2 bases from J, the gap between germline ends came to 11 bases. As DNA, the CDR3 is TGTGCCAGCAGCTTGGGCAGGGCCCTAAACACCGGGGAGCTGTTTTTT. This codes for CASSLGRALNTGELFF.

In this sample, this clone turned up a few times. The chain links TRBV2 to TRBJ1-6; TRBD1 matches 7 bases. The CDR3 covers 13 residues. V shed 4 bases, J shed 7 bases, and the junction held 1 base outside the gene matches. Germline CDR1 and CDR2: SNHLY and FYNNEI. The CDR3 loop is CASSVDRNSPLHF. The CDR3 bases are TGTGCCAGCAGTGTGGACAGGAATTCACCCCTCCACTTT.

The rearrangement joins TRBV6-5 to TRBJ1-4, with 9 bases identical to TRBD1. The germline V gene has CDR1 MNHEY and CDR2 SVGAGI. V shed 6 bases, J shed 8 bases, and the junction held 10 bases outside the gene matches. The CDR3 consists of 15 residues. CDR3 sequence (DNA): TGTGCCAGCAGCCCCCTTGGACAGGGGAACGAAAAACTGTTTTTT. Its translation is CASSPLGQGNEKLFF.

This clone was observed a few times. The chain has TRBV14 and TRBJ2-1, with 7 bases lining up with TRBD2. The CDR3 has 14 residues. Germline assignment: CDR1 SGHDN and CDR2 FVKESK. The junction had 3 bases not matched to a gene; V was cut back by 4 bases and J by 3 bases. The CDR3 sequence is CASSRASGYNEQFF. DNA of the CDR3: TGTGCCAGCAGCCGGGCTAGCGGCTACAATGAGCAGTTCTTC.

The chain links TRBV19 to TRBJ2-2; 10 bases match TRBD1. Germline CDR1 reads LNHDA; CDR2 reads SQIVND (reference sequence). J was trimmed by 3 bases and V by 6 bases; bases with no gene match: 7. This CDR3 contains 16 residues. CDR3 in amino acids: CASSHRTGGDTGELFF. CDR3 DNA: TGTGCCAGTAGCCATCGGACAGGGGGAGACACCGGGGAGCTGTTTTTT.